The 14 T cell receptor beta chains below all came from one sample that was sequenced in a study of cytomegalovirus exposure and HLA in healthy donors. The primer mix had 60 Vbeta and 13 Jbeta primers. The table came from immunoSEQ multiplex PCR; TCRdb's copy has only in-frame clones and leaves some out. Of 200,000 to 250,000 clones in the sample, 70% to 90% were seen once. The sequenced sample consisted of PBMCs. These receptors were collected from an older woman in good health and CMV-seropositive.

This clone was observed once. The chain joins TRBV9 to TRBJ1-4; a weak D match, TRBD1 (6 bases). This CDR3 contains 16 residues. Trimming pared 7 bases from V and 13 bases from J, leaving 29 bases between. CDR1 and CDR2 from the germline V gene are SGDLS and YYNGEE. The CDR3 protein is CASGPDQLWQGRGLFF. Here the CDR3 DNA reads TGTGCCAGCGGCCCTGACCAGCTTTGGCAGGGGAGGGGACTGTTTTTT.

Remarks on this clone: The junction departs from germline at one end; a sequencing error may be responsible. The chain uses TRBV7-9 and TRBJ2-6, with D unresolved. The CDR3 sequence is 16 residues long. CDR1 is SEHNR, CDR2 FQNEAQ, per germline (reference sequence). CDR3 amino acids: CSSSLYGVSGANVLTF. The CDR3, as DNA: TGTTCCAGCAGCTTATACGGAGTCTCTGGGGCCAACGTCCTGACTTTC.

The rearrangement links TRBV5-1 to TRBJ2-3; 7 nucleotides align to TRBD1. The CDR3 has 15 residues. J was trimmed by 3 bases and V by 3 bases; bases with no gene match: 7. Germline V gene data show CDR1 as SGHRS and CDR2 as YFSETQ. The CDR3 loop is CASSSGQSRTDTQYF. CDR3 DNA: TGCGCCAGCAGCTCGGGACAGAGTCGTACAGATACGCAGTATTTT.

V gene TRBV25-1 combines with J gene TRBJ1-5; 10 positions match TRBD1. CDR3 length equals 15 residues. J lost 5 bases, V lost 3 bases, and 4 bases had no gene match. Per germline, CDR1 MGHDK and CDR2 SYGVNS. CDR3 coding DNA: TGTGCCAGCAGTGAGGACAGGGGGTCTGATCAGCCCCAGCATTTT. This gives the protein CASSEDRGSDQPQHF.

The V call is TRBV5-1, the J call TRBJ2-5, with TRBD1 as a possible D gene (6 bases). CDR3 length equals 16 residues. V was shortened by 6 bases and J by 3 bases, with 21 bases between the two germline ends. Germline V gives CDR1 SGHRS, CDR2 YFSETQ. The CDR3 loop reads CASTQSGTSTKETQYF. The CDR3 region has the DNA TGCGCCAGCACACAATCCGGGACATCAACGAAAGAGACCCAGTACTTC.

For this clone: One end of the junction varies from germline; a read error may be responsible. The chain recombines TRBV9 with TRBJ2-2; possibly TRBD2 for D (6 bases). The CDR3 extends over 14 amino acids. CDR1 and CDR2 (germline): SGDLS, YYNGEE. CDR3 bases: TGTGCCAGCAGCGTAGAAGGTCTGACCGGGGGGCTGTTTTTT. The encoded protein is CASSVEGLTGGLFF.

The gene calls are TRBV2 and TRBJ1-2, with D possibly matching TRBD1 (6 bases). V shed 7 bases and J shed 2 bases, with 8 bases lying between them. This CDR3 contains 12 residues. Per germline, CDR1 SNHLY and CDR2 FYNNEI. CDR3 residues: CASNQGNYGYTF. The DNA of the CDR3 is TGTGCCAGCAACCAGGGGAACTATGGCTACACCTTC.

The chain joins TRBV10-1 to TRBJ2-1; 7 nucleotides agree with TRBD1. The CDR3 spans 13 residues. Trimming at V came to 8 bases and at J to 5 bases, leaving 6 bases not matched to a gene. CDR1 is WNHNN and CDR2 is SYGVQD in the germline V gene (reference sequence). CDR3 residues: CASQLDRDNEQFF. CDR3 DNA: TGCGCCAGCCAGCTCGACAGGGACAATGAGCAGTTCTTC.

This rearrangement joins TRBV5-1 to TRBJ2-1; 8 bases fit TRBD2. V was clipped by 6 bases and J by 4 bases; unmatched bases: 9. The CDR3 covers 15 residues. Germline loops: CDR1 SGHRS, CDR2 YFSETQ. CDR3 residues: CASMMTGGAYNEQFF. DNA of the CDR3: TGCGCCAGCATGATGACGGGAGGGGCTTACAATGAGCAGTTCTTC. Combining the CDR3 with reference TRBV5-1 and TRBJ2-1 gives the whole variable domain KAGVTQTPRYLIKTRGQQVTLSCSPISGHRSVSWYQQTPGQGLQFLFEYFSETQRNKGNFPGRFSGRQFSNSRSEMNVSTLELGDSALYLCASMMTGGAYNEQFFGPGTRLTVL.

The chain joins TRBV29-1 to TRBJ1-4; D is ambiguous. The ends were cut back, 6 bases at V and 0 bases at J, with 8 bases in the middle. This CDR3 spans 13 amino acids. Germline values: CDR1 SQVTM, CDR2 ANQGSEA. CDR3 bases: TGCAGCGTCGACGGGGCAACTAATGAAAAACTGTTTTTT. It codes for CSVDGATNEKLFF.

The rearrangement uses TRBV6-1 and TRBJ2-1, with 8 bases fitting TRBD2. V was pared by 2 bases and J by 0 bases, with 0 bases of the junction left unmatched. CDR1 and CDR2 from the germline V gene are MNHNS and SASEGT. The CDR3 runs to 15 residues. The CDR3 DNA reads TGTGCCAGCAGTGAACTAGCGGGCTCCTACAATGAGCAGTTCTTC. Its protein product is CASSELAGSYNEQFF.

The CDR3 region has the DNA TGTGCCAGCAGCTTCAGGGGAGGCAATCAGCCCCAGCATTTT. This translates into CASSFRGGNQPQHF. This chain connects TRBV13 to TRBJ1-5; TRBD1 might be the D (6 bases). Looked up from germline, CDR1 is PRHDT and CDR2 is FYEKMQ (reference sequence). CDR3 length equals 14 residues. V was clipped by 3 bases and J by 2 bases, with 8 bases between them. Full variable domain (remainder filled in from reference TRBV13 and TRBJ1-5): AAGVIQSPRHLIKEKRETATLKCYPIPRHDTVYWYQQGPGQDPQFLISFYEKMQSDKGSIPDRFSAQQFSDYHSELNMSSLELGDSALYFCASSFRGGNQPQHFGDGTRLSIL.

The chain joins TRBV12-5 to TRBJ2-1, with 8 bases aligning to TRBD1. The V gene end was trimmed by 1 base and the J gene end by 7 bases; junction bases not matched to a gene: 0. Germline lookup yields CDR1 LGHNT and CDR2 FRNRAP. There are 13 residues in the CDR3. The CDR3 protein is CASGLGDRNEQFF. The CDR3 DNA reads as TGTGCTAGTGGTTTGGGGGACAGGAATGAGCAGTTCTTC.

The genes are TRBV5-1 and TRBJ2-7; D is possibly TRBD1 (7 bases). V was clipped by 3 bases and J by 5 bases, with 18 bases between them. The CDR3 covers 15 residues. Germline assignment: CDR1 SGHRS and CDR2 YFSETQ. The CDR3, as DNA: TGCGCCAGCAGCTGGTCAGGGGGAGCGGGCAACGAGCAGTACTTC. Translating gives CASSWSGGAGNEQYF.